The 6 T cell receptor beta chains below all came from one sample that was sequenced in a study of monozygotic twins with cystic fibrosis. Sequencing was performed with immunoSEQ multiplex PCR; in TCRdb, only in-frame clones are kept and a portion is missing. Of some 33,000 clones listed, approximately 90% were seen once; the top ten hold around 0.19%. Sequencing used blood. The receptors here all came from a boy younger than 10 with cystic fibrosis.

CDR3 sequence reads: CASSPQADYQPQHF. In nucleotides, the CDR3 is TGCGCCAGCAGCCCACAGGCTGATTATCAGCCCCAGCATTTT. The V gene is TRBV4-1, the J gene TRBJ1-5, with a tentative D call TRBD1 (5 bases). CDR1 MGHRA and CDR2 YSYEKL come from the germline V gene. The CDR3 has 14 residues. V lost 4 bases and J 5 bases, leaving 12 bases between the germline ends.

V and J are TRBV27 and TRBJ1-3; D might be TRBD1 (5 bases). The CDR3 has 15 residues. Germline CDR1 is MNHEY and CDR2 is SMNVEV (reference sequence). The V and J ends lost 2 bases and 2 bases respectively, with 10 bases between them. The CDR3 DNA sequence: TGTGCCAGCAGTTTAGCAGGGATCCCTGGAAACACCATATATTTT. Translated: CASSLAGIPGNTIYF.

The chain employs TRBV2 and TRBJ2-7, with D possibly matching TRBD1 (6 bases). V was cut by 3 bases and J by 0 bases, with 12 bases left in between. The CDR3 sequence is 15 residues long. Germline V gene data show CDR1 as SNHLY and CDR2 as FYNNEI. In DNA form, the CDR3 reads TGTGCCAGCAGTGAGGAGACAGGTACCTCCTACGAGCAGTACTTC. Amino acids: CASSEETGTSYEQYF.

The chain combines TRBV9 with TRBJ1-5, with a tentative D call TRBD1 (6 bases). Trimming removed 4 bases at V and 0 bases at J, with 8 bases between. The germline V gene encodes CDR1 SGDLS and CDR2 YYNGEE. There are 14 residues in the CDR3. CDR3 sequence: CASSPDSSNQPQHF. The CDR3 DNA is TGTGCCAGCAGCCCGGACAGTAGCAATCAGCCCCAGCATTTT.

The CDR3, as DNA: TGTGCCAGCAGCCAAGATGGGACAGGTTCGGAAAAACTGTTTTTT. Translated, it gives CASSQDGTGSEKLFF. This sequence joins TRBV4-2 and TRBJ1-4, with TRBD1 matching 8 bases. The V gene's germline CDR1 is LGHNA and CDR2 YNFKEQ. V lost 0 bases, J lost 8 bases, and 5 bases stayed unmatched. This CDR3 comprises 15 residues.

This chain connects TRBV16 to TRBJ1-5; 8 nucleotides line up with TRBD1. The V and J ends lost 1 base and 4 bases, in that order; junction bases with no gene match: 12. Germline values: CDR1 KGHSY, CDR2 FQNENV. The CDR3 runs 18 residues. The CDR3 DNA sequence: TGTGCCAGCAGCCAATATGGACAGGGAAATCCCAATAATCAGCCCCAGCATTTT. The encoded protein is CASSQYGQGNPNNQPQHF. Together with reference TRBV16 and TRBJ1-5, the CDR3 gives the full variable domain: GEEVAQTPKHLVRGEGQKAKLYCAPIKGHSYVFWYQQVLKNEFKFLISFQNENVFDETGMPKERFSAKCLPNSPCSLEIQATKLEDSAVYFCASSQYGQGNPNNQPQHFGDGTRLSIL.